This T cell receptor beta chain is from a study of blood T cell repertoires in COVID-19. Study overall: Donors in the United States, Italy and Spain gave samples during acute or convalescent COVID-19.

This CDR3 spans 14 amino acids. Trimming removed 7 bases from V and 8 bases from J, with 17 bases in between. Germline lookup yields CDR1 MNHEY and CDR2 SVGAGI. Assay: immunoSEQ multiplex PCR; the TCRdb copy retains only in-frame clones and omits some. Among around 330,000 clones listed, roughly 90% were seen once. The sample taken for sequencing was peripheral blood. The sequence was obtained from a woman in her forties or fifties with active or convalescent COVID-19. This chain uses TRBV6-5 with TRBJ1-4; no clear D. This chain's CDR3 is CASNIRGVGEKLFF. The CDR3 DNA is TGTGCCAGCAATATACGGGGAGTAGGCGAAAAACTGTTTTTT.